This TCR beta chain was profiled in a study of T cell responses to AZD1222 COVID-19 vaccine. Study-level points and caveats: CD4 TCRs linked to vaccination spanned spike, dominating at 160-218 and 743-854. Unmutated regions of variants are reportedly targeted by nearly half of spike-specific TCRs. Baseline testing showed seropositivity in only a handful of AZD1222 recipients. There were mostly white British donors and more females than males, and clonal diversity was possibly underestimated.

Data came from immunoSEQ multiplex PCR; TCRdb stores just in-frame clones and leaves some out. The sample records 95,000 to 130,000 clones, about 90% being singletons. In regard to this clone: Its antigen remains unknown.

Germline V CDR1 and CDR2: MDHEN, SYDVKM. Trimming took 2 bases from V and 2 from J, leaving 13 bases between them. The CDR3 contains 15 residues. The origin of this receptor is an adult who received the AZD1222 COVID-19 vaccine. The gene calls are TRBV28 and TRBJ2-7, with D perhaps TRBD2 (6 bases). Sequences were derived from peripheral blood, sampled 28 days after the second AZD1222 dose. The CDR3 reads CASSLGGRKAYEQYF. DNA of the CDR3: TGTGCCAGCAGTTTAGGAGGGAGGAAAGCCTACGAGCAGTACTTC.